These T cell receptor beta chains were read from a single sample in a study of blood T cell repertoires in COVID-19. The protocol was immunoSEQ multiplex PCR, while the TCRdb copy is restricted to in-frame clones and leaves out a portion. The data show approximately 49,000 clones, with roughly 89% seen just once and approximately 3.9% held by the top ten. Sequenced input: peripheral blood. These receptors were collected from a man aged 50-60 years with acute or convalescent COVID-19. Both conserved end residues are part of each CDR3. The D gene is left open where the match is weak. Clone size is not always given. Where it is, it says once, few, many or a class for expanded clones.

abundance: .
d_gene: TRBD2
len: 15
j_gene: TRBJ2-5
v_gene: TRBV7-3
CDR3aa: CASSLRREEQETQYF
CDR3nt: TGTGCCAGCAGTTTAAGGCGGGAGGAGCAAGAGACCCAGTACTTC

abundance: .
d_gene: TRBD2
len: 16
j_gene: TRBJ2-3
v_gene: TRBV3-1/TRBV3-2
CDR3aa: CASSHSLAGAPDTQYF
CDR3nt: TGTGCCAGCAGCCATTCACTAGCGGGAGCTCCAGATACGCAGTATTTT

abundance: once
d_gene: TRBD1
len: 16
j_gene: TRBJ1-6
v_gene: TRBV11-2
CDR3aa: CASSLEGGQLNSPLHF
CDR3nt: TGTGCCAGCAGCTTAGAGGGGGGACAGCTTAATTCACCCCTCCACTTT

abundance: .
d_gene: TRBD1
len: 15
j_gene: TRBJ1-2
v_gene: TRBV19
CDR3aa: CASRTSGQAYSGYTF
CDR3nt: TGTGCCAGTAGGACCAGCGGACAGGCATATTCTGGCTACACCTTC

abundance: few
d_gene: TRBD2
len: 17
j_gene: TRBJ2-2
v_gene: TRBV3-1/TRBV3-2
CDR3aa: CASSQALAGGGTGELFF
CDR3nt: TGTGCCAGCAGCCAAGCCCTAGCGGGAGGGGGAACCGGGGAGCTGTTTTTT

abundance: .
d_gene: .
len: 13
j_gene: TRBJ1-2
v_gene: TRBV18
CDR3aa: CASSRPGGDGYTF
CDR3nt: TGTGCCAGCTCACGTCCGGGAGGGGATGGCTACACCTTC

abundance: .
d_gene: TRBD2
len: 15
j_gene: TRBJ2-1
v_gene: TRBV6-5
CDR3aa: CASSLGLVSYNEQFF
CDR3nt: TGTGCCAGCAGCCTCGGACTAGTGTCCTACAATGAGCAGTTCTTC

abundance: .
d_gene: TRBD1
len: 15
j_gene: TRBJ2-7
v_gene: TRBV9
CDR3aa: CASSLTGLSPSEQYF
CDR3nt: TGTGCCAGCAGCCTGACAGGGCTCAGCCCAAGCGAGCAGTACTTC

abundance: once
d_gene: .
len: 16
j_gene: TRBJ1-6
v_gene: TRBV6-6
CDR3aa: CASSYPKVTRDSPLHF
CDR3nt: TGTGCCAGCAGTTACCCAAAAGTTACCAGGGATTCACCCCTCCACTTT

abundance: once
d_gene: .
len: 15
j_gene: TRBJ1-4
v_gene: TRBV14
CDR3aa: CASSPDVRGNEKLFF
CDR3nt: TGTGCCAGCAGCCCCGACGTCAGAGGAAATGAAAAACTGTTTTTT

abundance: .
d_gene: .
len: 15
j_gene: TRBJ2-7
v_gene: TRBV2
CDR3aa: CASRAGDGLTYEQYF
CDR3nt: TGTGCCAGCAGAGCCGGAGACGGCCTAACCTACGAGCAGTACTTC

abundance: .
d_gene: .
len: 13
j_gene: TRBJ1-5
v_gene: TRBV12-3/TRBV12-4
CDR3aa: CASSLNSNQPQHF
CDR3nt: TGTGCCAGCAGTTTAAACTCCAATCAGCCCCAGCATTTT

abundance: .
d_gene: .
len: 16
j_gene: TRBJ2-5
v_gene: TRBV3-1/TRBV3-2
CDR3aa: CASSQGTDLYQETQYF
CDR3nt: TGTGCCAGCAGCCAAGGGACAGATCTTTACCAAGAGACCCAGTACTTC

abundance: .
d_gene: TRBD1
len: 13
j_gene: TRBJ1-2
v_gene: TRBV9
CDR3aa: CASRGTVGYGYTF
CDR3nt: TGTGCCAGCAGGGGGACAGTCGGCTATGGCTACACCTTC

abundance: .
d_gene: TRBD2
len: 16
j_gene: TRBJ2-1
v_gene: TRBV27
CDR3aa: CASRLAGGSSYNEQFF
CDR3nt: TGTGCCAGCAGGCTAGCGGGAGGCAGTTCCTACAATGAGCAGTTCTTC

abundance: .
d_gene: .
len: 17
j_gene: TRBJ2-3
v_gene: TRBV3-1/TRBV3-2
CDR3aa: CASSQNLQGSSTDTQYF
CDR3nt: TGTGCCAGCAGCCAAAACCTCCAGGGTAGTAGCACAGATACGCAGTATTTT